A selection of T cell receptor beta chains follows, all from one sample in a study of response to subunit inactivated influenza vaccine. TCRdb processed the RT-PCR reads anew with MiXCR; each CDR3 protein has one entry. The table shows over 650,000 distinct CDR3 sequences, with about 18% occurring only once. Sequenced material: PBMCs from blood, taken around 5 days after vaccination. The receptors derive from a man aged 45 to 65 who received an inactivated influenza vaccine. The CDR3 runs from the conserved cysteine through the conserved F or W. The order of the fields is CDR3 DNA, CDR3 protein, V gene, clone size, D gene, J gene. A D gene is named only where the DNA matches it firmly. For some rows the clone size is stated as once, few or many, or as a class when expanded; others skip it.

CDR3nt: TGTGCCAGCAGCTTATCTGCAGGGACAACCTACAATGAGCAGTTCTTC
CDR3aa: CASSLSAGTTYNEQFF
v_gene: TRBV7-3
abundance: few
d_gene: .
j_gene: TRBJ2-1

CDR3nt: TGTGCCACCAGCACTCGGGGGGGTCAAGAGACCCAGTACTTC
CDR3aa: CATSTRGGQETQYF
v_gene: TRBV15
abundance: many
d_gene: TRBD2
j_gene: TRBJ2-5

CDR3nt: TGCAGTGCCCACAGGGTTCACAGGTCCCCCTTCTACGAGCAGTACTTC
CDR3aa: CSAHRVHRSPFYEQYF
v_gene: TRBV20-1
abundance: .
d_gene: .
j_gene: TRBJ2-7

CDR3nt: TGCAGTGCTAGACCGGTAACCAGCACAGATACGCAGTATTTT
CDR3aa: CSARPVTSTDTQYF
v_gene: TRBV20-1
abundance: many
d_gene: .
j_gene: TRBJ2-3

CDR3nt: TGCGCCAGCGGCCAAGGCCCGGGTCGCGCTAATGAAAAACTGTTTTTT
CDR3aa: CASGQGPGRANEKLFF
v_gene: TRBV5-1
abundance: .
d_gene: .
j_gene: TRBJ1-4

CDR3nt: TGTGCCAGCAGCGTCGTGATAAATGAGCAGTTCTTC
CDR3aa: CASSVVINEQFF
v_gene: TRBV7-2
abundance: few
d_gene: .
j_gene: TRBJ2-1

CDR3nt: TGTGCCAGCAGTTTGGGGGGGACAGAAATCCTGGAGACCCAGTACTTC
CDR3aa: CASSLGGTEILETQYF
v_gene: TRBV11-2
abundance: few
d_gene: .
j_gene: TRBJ2-5

CDR3nt: TGCGCCAGCAGCTGGGGTAGCGGGGGCCCCTACGAGCAGTACTTC
CDR3aa: CASSWGSGGPYEQYF
v_gene: TRBV5-1
abundance: .
d_gene: TRBD2
j_gene: TRBJ2-7

CDR3nt: TGTGCCATCAGTGAGTCCACAGGGATCAGTGAGCAGTTCTTC
CDR3aa: CAISESTGISEQFF
v_gene: TRBV10-3
abundance: .
d_gene: .
j_gene: TRBJ2-1

CDR3nt: TGTGCCAGCACCGCCGGCTGGAATTCACCCCTCCACTTT
CDR3aa: CASTAGWNSPLHF
v_gene: TRBV6-1
abundance: .
d_gene: .
j_gene: TRBJ1-6

CDR3nt: TGTGCCAGCAGCGTAGTGGGGCACCCTGGGGCCAACGTCCTGACTTTC
CDR3aa: CASSVVGHPGANVLTF
v_gene: TRBV9
abundance: few
d_gene: .
j_gene: TRBJ2-6

CDR3nt: TGTGCCACCGGCGGGACAGGGGATCCTCTAACCTACGAGCAGTACTTC
CDR3aa: CATGGTGDPLTYEQYF
v_gene: TRBV10-3
abundance: many
d_gene: TRBD1
j_gene: TRBJ2-7

CDR3nt: TGTGCCAGCAGCTTAGGTTTAGTTCTAGCGCACGGGGACTACGAGCAGTACTTC
CDR3aa: CASSLGLVLAHGDYEQYF
v_gene: TRBV7-6
abundance: few
d_gene: .
j_gene: TRBJ2-7

CDR3nt: TGTGCCACCAGCAGAGGGGGAGGTTCAAGCTACGAGCAGTACTTC
CDR3aa: CATSRGGGSSYEQYF
v_gene: TRBV15
abundance: few
d_gene: .
j_gene: TRBJ2-7

CDR3nt: TGCGCCAGCAGCCCCGGCGCTATGGGCGGGAGTAGGTCCTACAATGAGCAGTTCTTC
CDR3aa: CASSPGAMGGSRSYNEQFF
v_gene: TRBV5-1
abundance: many
d_gene: TRBD2
j_gene: TRBJ2-1

CDR3nt: TGTGCCAGCAGACAGGGGGTAGGCAATCAGCCCCAGCATTTT
CDR3aa: CASRQGVGNQPQHF
v_gene: TRBV6-1
abundance: few
d_gene: TRBD1
j_gene: TRBJ1-5

CDR3nt: TGTGCCGGGGGGGGCCTTCCCAACAATGAGCAGTTCTTC
CDR3aa: CAGGGLPNNEQFF
v_gene: TRBV28
abundance: few
d_gene: .
j_gene: TRBJ2-1

CDR3nt: TGTGCCACCAGCAGAGGACCGAGGGAAGAAAATGAAAAACTGTTTTTT
CDR3aa: CATSRGPREENEKLFF
v_gene: TRBV15
abundance: .
d_gene: .
j_gene: TRBJ1-4

CDR3nt: TGTGCCTCCAACCGGGGGTCTGCTAACTATGGCTACACCTTC
CDR3aa: CASNRGSANYGYTF
v_gene: TRBV6-1
abundance: .
d_gene: .
j_gene: TRBJ1-2

CDR3nt: TGTGCCAGCATGACTAGCGCATCCCCAGATACGCAGTATTTT
CDR3aa: CASMTSASPDTQYF
v_gene: TRBV6-2/TRBV6-3
abundance: .
d_gene: TRBD2
j_gene: TRBJ2-3

CDR3nt: TGTGCCAGCTCTGGAGGGCCCTCAGATACGCAGTATTTT
CDR3aa: CASSGGPSDTQYF
v_gene: TRBV18
abundance: .
d_gene: .
j_gene: TRBJ2-3

CDR3nt: TGTGCCAGCAGCGGACAGAATAGCAATCAGCCCCAGCATTTT
CDR3aa: CASSGQNSNQPQHF
v_gene: TRBV7-2
abundance: .
d_gene: .
j_gene: TRBJ1-5

CDR3nt: TGCGCCAGCAGCTTGGACTCTGGGCACGGCGTGGAAAAACTGTTTTTT
CDR3aa: CASSLDSGHGVEKLFF
v_gene: TRBV5-1
abundance: few
d_gene: .
j_gene: TRBJ1-4

CDR3nt: TGTGCCAGCAGTTTCCTACTAGCGGGGGTTGGGGAGCAGTACTTC
CDR3aa: CASSFLLAGVGEQYF
v_gene: TRBV27
abundance: once
d_gene: TRBD2
j_gene: TRBJ2-7

CDR3nt: TGTGCCAGCAGCTTAGTTAGCGGGAGTGGTAATGAGCAGTTCTTC
CDR3aa: CASSLVSGSGNEQFF
v_gene: TRBV7-3
abundance: few
d_gene: TRBD2
j_gene: TRBJ2-1

CDR3nt: TGTGCCAGCAGCTTCGGTTACGGGGGGCGGGTGAACGAGCAGTACTTC
CDR3aa: CASSFGYGGRVNEQYF
v_gene: TRBV7-2
abundance: few
d_gene: .
j_gene: TRBJ2-7

CDR3nt: TGTGCCAGCTCACCACCGTCGGGTCGGGGTGGGCAGTATTTT
CDR3aa: CASSPPSGRGGQYF
v_gene: TRBV18
abundance: .
d_gene: .
j_gene: TRBJ2-3

CDR3nt: TGCAGCGTTATCCCCTCGCGGGGAGAGACCCAGTACTTC
CDR3aa: CSVIPSRGETQYF
v_gene: TRBV29-1
abundance: .
d_gene: .
j_gene: TRBJ2-5

CDR3nt: TGTGCCACCAGTGATTCTCTAGACAGGGGGAGCCTCCCCGGGGAGCTGTTTTTT
CDR3aa: CATSDSLDRGSLPGELFF
v_gene: TRBV24-1
abundance: few
d_gene: TRBD1
j_gene: TRBJ2-2

CDR3nt: TGCAGTGCTAGAGCGGGGGGGCGGGGAGATACGCAGTATTTT
CDR3aa: CSARAGGRGDTQYF
v_gene: TRBV20-1
abundance: few
d_gene: TRBD2
j_gene: TRBJ2-3

CDR3nt: TGCAGTGCCATAGCCCCAGGGGGTGGCACAGATACGCAGTATTTT
CDR3aa: CSAIAPGGGTDTQYF
v_gene: TRBV20-1
abundance: few
d_gene: TRBD1
j_gene: TRBJ2-3

CDR3nt: TGTGCCACCAGTGATTCTTTCAGCACAGATACGCAGTATTTT
CDR3aa: CATSDSFSTDTQYF
v_gene: TRBV24-1
abundance: .
d_gene: .
j_gene: TRBJ2-3

CDR3nt: TGTGCCAGCAGTCCCTGGACAGGAAATCCACCCCTCCACTTT
CDR3aa: CASSPWTGNPPLHF
v_gene: TRBV28
abundance: .
d_gene: TRBD1
j_gene: TRBJ1-6

CDR3nt: TGTGCCAGCAGCATCAATCAGGGCTCCGCAGATACGCAGTATTTT
CDR3aa: CASSINQGSADTQYF
v_gene: TRBV6-1
abundance: few
d_gene: .
j_gene: TRBJ2-3

CDR3nt: TGTGCCAGCAGTGACTCTCACACCGGGGAGCTGTTTTTT
CDR3aa: CASSDSHTGELFF
v_gene: TRBV6-4
abundance: .
d_gene: .
j_gene: TRBJ2-2

CDR3nt: TGTGCCAGCAGTTTTACGGGACAGGCTCAGGAGCAGTACTTC
CDR3aa: CASSFTGQAQEQYF
v_gene: TRBV12-3/TRBV12-4
abundance: .
d_gene: TRBD1
j_gene: TRBJ2-7

CDR3nt: TGTGCCAGCAGCTCCGAGGTGACAGGGGTCCTGACCTACAATGAGCAGTTCTTC
CDR3aa: CASSSEVTGVLTYNEQFF
v_gene: TRBV7-7
abundance: .
d_gene: TRBD1
j_gene: TRBJ2-1

CDR3nt: TGTGCCAGCAGGCGAACAGGGGGCTCCTACAATGAGCAGTTCTTC
CDR3aa: CASRRTGGSYNEQFF
v_gene: TRBV27
abundance: few
d_gene: TRBD1
j_gene: TRBJ2-1

CDR3nt: TGTGCCAGCAGCCCACGTGGGGGCGTAGCTGAAGCTTTCTTT
CDR3aa: CASSPRGGVAEAFF
v_gene: TRBV7-8
abundance: .
d_gene: .
j_gene: TRBJ1-1

CDR3nt: TGCGCCAGCAGCTCGGGACTCGAGCCCTACGAGCAGTACTTC
CDR3aa: CASSSGLEPYEQYF
v_gene: TRBV5-1
abundance: .
d_gene: .
j_gene: TRBJ2-7

CDR3nt: TGTGCCAGCAGTCCACAGGGGGCGCGCACCGGGGAGCTGTTTTTT
CDR3aa: CASSPQGARTGELFF
v_gene: TRBV12-3/TRBV12-4
abundance: many
d_gene: TRBD1
j_gene: TRBJ2-2

CDR3nt: TGTGCCAGCAGCGGGGGACCGCCGAGCTCCTACGAGCAGTACTTC
CDR3aa: CASSGGPPSSYEQYF
v_gene: TRBV5-6
abundance: .
d_gene: .
j_gene: TRBJ2-7

CDR3nt: TGCAGTGCGGGGTTCGCTAGCAATCAGCCCCAGCATTTT
CDR3aa: CSAGFASNQPQHF
v_gene: TRBV20-1
abundance: few
d_gene: .
j_gene: TRBJ1-5

CDR3nt: TGTGCCAGTAGTATTTTAGGGGGCATCAACGAGCAGTACTTC
CDR3aa: CASSILGGINEQYF
v_gene: TRBV19
abundance: few
d_gene: TRBD1
j_gene: TRBJ2-7

CDR3nt: TGCGCCAGCAGCTCCCGTCCCCAACAGGAGTCATACGAGCAGTACTTC
CDR3aa: CASSSRPQQESYEQYF
v_gene: TRBV5-1
abundance: .
d_gene: .
j_gene: TRBJ2-7

CDR3nt: TGTGCCAGCAGCCAGAGCCTAGGGACAGGGGTTGGGGACACCGGGGAGCTGTTTTTT
CDR3aa: CASSQSLGTGVGDTGELFF
v_gene: TRBV7-8
abundance: .
d_gene: TRBD1
j_gene: TRBJ2-2

CDR3nt: TGTGCCAGCAGCGCCGGGACTAGCGGGAGGTACACCGGGGAGCTGTTTTTT
CDR3aa: CASSAGTSGRYTGELFF
v_gene: TRBV7-2
abundance: few
d_gene: TRBD2
j_gene: TRBJ2-2